Listed below are T cell receptor beta chains from one sample, sequenced in a study of blood T cell repertoires in COVID-19. Profiling relied on immunoSEQ multiplex PCR, and the TCRdb table lists in-frame clones only, not all of them. The sample consists of some 220,000 clones, 75% to 85% of them appearing once. The sequenced material came from peripheral blood. The source of these receptors is a woman in her seventies with COVID-19, enrolled during active disease. The CDR3 runs from the conserved cysteine through the conserved F or W. The D gene is left open where the match is weak.

d_call j_call v_call cdr3_aa
- TRBJ2-2 TRBV5-1 CASRTTGTTNTGELFF
- TRBJ1-1 TRBV30 CAWSNQGNTEAFF
- TRBJ1-2 TRBV6-2/TRBV6-3 CASSPLERPLEGYTF
TRBD2 TRBJ2-3 TRBV7-3 CASSPRERASGGGTQYF
- TRBJ1-1 TRBV4-2 CASSQRFNRLNTEAFF
- TRBJ2-3 TRBV7-8 CASSPYSAEGLITDTQYF
- TRBJ1-2 TRBV5-5 CASSLVPGKYGYTF
TRBD1 TRBJ1-1 TRBV2 CASSSGGRFTEAFF
- TRBJ2-6 TRBV6-2/TRBV6-3 CASSYAVSGANVLTF
TRBD1 TRBJ1-1 TRBV27 CASSYRQGGTEAFF
- TRBJ2-5 TRBV7-2 CASEAVQETQYF
- TRBJ1-2 TRBV5-5 CASSSDSPYGYTF
TRBD2 TRBJ2-2 TRBV7-2 CASSLEAGGRVGELFF
- TRBJ1-3 TRBV6-2/TRBV6-3 CASSYRSYGTIYF
- TRBJ1-1 TRBV3-1/TRBV3-2 CASTVTWGGGVHMNTEAFF
TRBD1 TRBJ1-1 TRBV5-5 CASSLAGTGHLSEAFF
TRBD1 TRBJ1-2 TRBV29-1 CSVAGQGAGGYTF
- TRBJ1-2 TRBV28 CASSLLESGYTF
- TRBJ1-5 TRBV6-2/TRBV6-3 CASSYSRGDQPQHF
TRBD1 TRBJ1-1 TRBV6-5 CASGLSGQGTLTF
- TRBJ2-3 TRBV24-1 CATSAPGHPSTDTQYF
TRBD1 TRBJ2-5 TRBV5-6 CASSLYSDRAAETQYF
TRBD1 TRBJ1-2 TRBV6-2/TRBV6-3 CASSIRTGASGYTF
- TRBJ1-5 TRBV12-5 CASGNGDQPQHF
- TRBJ2-4 TRBV5-4 CASSPAGDVKNIQYF
- TRBJ2-3 TRBV5-1 CASSLFGGDTDTQYF
TRBD1 TRBJ1-2 TRBV6-5 CASSYSRQGSYGYTF
TRBD1 TRBJ1-1 TRBV18 CASSPGTGRTEAFF
- TRBJ1-6 TRBV5-1 CASSLAGVSPLHF
TRBD1 TRBJ2-7 TRBV7-9 CASSSQTGHYEQYF
- TRBJ1-6 TRBV19 CASSIAGVQGNSPLHF
TRBD1 TRBJ1-1 TRBV11-2 CASSLRQGGTEAFF
- TRBJ1-1 TRBV16 CASSQSAVPRNPRSRVGRDEAFF
- TRBJ1-1 TRBV7-3 CASSSQGDTEAFF
TRBD1 TRBJ1-4 TRBV3-1/TRBV3-2 CASSHTGVANEKLFF
- TRBJ2-7 TRBV3-1/TRBV3-2 CASSLHGMSYEQYF